This TCR beta chain was identified during a study of identical twins. Template switching introduced a universal primer site, and the cDNA bore unique molecular identifiers. TCRdb re-called the 5' RACE reads through MiXCR, storing one row per CDR3 protein. The table shows roughly 1.6 million distinct CDR3 sequences, with under 35% occurring only once. This clonotype was seen a few times. What it binds is not known. Whole-study results and caveats: Diverse VJ usage suggested most zero-insertion clonotypes were not invariant T cells. Reduced insertions were recorded for abundant cord blood beta clonotypes, with no such pattern in memory repertoires. Excess low generation probability was seen in twin-shared out-of-frame alpha sequences.

This receptor was taken from a newborn girl in good health. The sequenced sample consisted of cord blood.

The CDR3 DNA reads as TGTGCCAGCAGTGAACTGTGGCAGCGGGAGGGCCTTGAGCAGTTCTTC. It translates to CASSELWQREGLEQFF. The chain joins TRBV6-1 to TRBJ2-1; 10 nucleotides match TRBD2. The CDR3 is made up of 16 amino acids. Looked up from germline, CDR1 is MNHNS and CDR2 is SASEGT. Trimming at V came to 2 bases and at J to 9 bases, leaving 10 bases not matched to a gene.